This T cell receptor beta chain was sequenced during a study of blood T cell repertoires in COVID-19. Study background: PBMCs, B-cell-depleted T cells, or T cells were the source of the cDNA or gDNA that made up the material.

Trimming cost V 7 bases and J 0 bases; bases outside gene matches: 6. The CDR3 sequence is 15 residues long. In germline, CDR1 is MNHEY, CDR2 SVGAGI. Assay used: immunoSEQ multiplex PCR; TCRdb lists only in-frame clones, some missing. The sample consists of approximately 94,000 clones, 70% to 85% of them appearing once. Input material: peripheral blood. The genes are TRBV6-5 and TRBJ2-3; 8 nucleotides line up with TRBD1. This clonotype originated in a man aged 55-75 years with acute or convalescent COVID-19. As DNA, the CDR3 is TGTGCCAGCAAAGGACAGGGCCCAAGCACAGATACGCAGTATTTT. Translation gives CASKGQGPSTDTQYF.